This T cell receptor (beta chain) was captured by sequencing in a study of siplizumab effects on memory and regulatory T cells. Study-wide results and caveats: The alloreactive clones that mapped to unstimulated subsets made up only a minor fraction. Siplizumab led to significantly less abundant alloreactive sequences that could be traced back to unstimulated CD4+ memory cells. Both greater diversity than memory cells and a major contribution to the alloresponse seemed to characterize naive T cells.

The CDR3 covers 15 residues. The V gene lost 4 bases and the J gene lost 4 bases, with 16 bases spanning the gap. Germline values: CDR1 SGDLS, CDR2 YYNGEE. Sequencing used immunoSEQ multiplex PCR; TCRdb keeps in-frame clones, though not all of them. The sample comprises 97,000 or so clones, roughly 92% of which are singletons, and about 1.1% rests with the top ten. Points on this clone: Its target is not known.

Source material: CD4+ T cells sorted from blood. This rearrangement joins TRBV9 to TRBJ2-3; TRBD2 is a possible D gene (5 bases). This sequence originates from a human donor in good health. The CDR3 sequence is CASSLTRGRADTQYF. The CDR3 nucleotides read TGTGCCAGCAGCCTTACTAGAGGGAGAGCAGATACGCAGTATTTT.